What follows is one T cell receptor (beta chain) and its context. This clone's antigen is unknown. The input lacks base qualities; no much larger clone sits a single base away. Each collaborating institution followed its own protocols to collect whole blood in K2EDTA tubes. Collaborator samples were shipped for TCRbeta analysis as frozen whole blood, isolated PBMCs, or DNA extracted from either sample type. The source of the sample is a study of blood T cell repertoires in COVID-19 (dated by TCRdb to about 2020). About the investigation overall: Samples from collaborators originated in the United States, Italy and Spain and spanned both the acute and convalescent phases of COVID-19. The material from the prospective study consisted of cDNA or gDNA derived from T cells, B-cell-depleted T cells, or PBMCs. The dataset comprised deeply sampled blood TCRbeta repertoires from subjects exposed to, actively infected with, or recovered from COVID-19. The repertoires were made available in a free public database intended to serve as a resource for research on the immune response to SARS-CoV-2. The samples were drawn from two sources: the first 160 participants of the ongoing ImmuneRACE study, and 1,200 or so subjects contributed by 6 global collaborators. The sample metadata nearly always contained a de-identified subject ID, COVID-19 status, age in years and sex. Where HLA class I and class II types were available, the types were taken from metadata supplied by the sample provider, not from assay-based typing.

The immunoSEQ Assay, a bias-controlled multiplex PCR, was used to amplify TCRbeta CDR3 regions from genomic DNA. Per the source publication's procedure: The number of nucleated cells in each sample was estimated by amplification of reference gene primers within the assay. Sequence reads were collapsed and filtered to measure the absolute abundance of every unique TCRbeta CDR3 rearrangement. Productive Simpson clonality was computed per sample as the square root of Simpson's diversity index over productive rearrangements. TCRdb provides this immuneACCESS table in a form limited to in-frame rearrangements. Some clones are lacking; in checked studies, under half of them reflect an unresolved V gene, and why the rest are absent is not known. V, J and clone size were drawn from that table, and D and trimming were deduced from the DNA. The table for this sample lists tens of thousands of clones; around 83% of them were counted only once. The ten largest account for about 25% of the sample.

According to the germline V gene (reference sequence), CDR1 reads GTSNPN and CDR2 reads SVGIG. V is cut by 2 bases and J by 6 bases, and the space between the germline ends is 19 bases. From the cysteine through the phenylalanine, the CDR3 covers 15 amino acids. The CDR3 DNA has 45 bases and is translated from base 1. Beyond this particular receptor, the publication reports: How much clinical and demographic metadata was included differed by source and by participant, and the metadata was provided uncurated.

The chain is encoded by TRBV30 joined to TRBJ1-2; matching of 6 bases hints at TRBD1 as the D gene. The receptor was derived from a man aged 55 to 70 with acute or convalescent COVID-19. The sample consisted of peripheral blood. At the DNA level, the sequence is TGTGCCTGGAGTTCCCTACAGGGTCTTAGGAATGGCTACACCTTC. Its translation is CAWSSLQGLRNGYTF. The variable domain in full, with residues beyond the CDR3 obtained from the reference TRBV30 and TRBJ1-2 genes, is SQTIHQWPATLVQPVGSPLSLECTVEGTSNPNLYWYRQAAGRGLQLLFYSVGIGQISSEVPQNLSASRPQDRQFILSSKKLLLSDSGFYLCAWSSLQGLRNGYTFGSGTRLTVV.